This T cell receptor beta chain was obtained from a study of cytomegalovirus exposure and HLA in healthy donors. Both 60 Vbeta primers and 13 Jbeta primers went into the PCR. Some clones are missing from TCRdb's copy, which holds only in-frame ones; the method was immunoSEQ multiplex PCR. The data show 150,000 to 200,000 clones, around four fifths seen once. CDR3 length: 13 residues. In germline, CDR1 is LGHNA, CDR2 YSLEER. Trimming cost V 2 bases and J 6 bases, with 11 bases left between them. The specimen was PBMCs. The genes are TRBV4-3 and TRBJ2-7; TRBD2 is a possible D gene (5 bases). This clonotype originated in a woman aged 45-65 years in good health and CMV-seronegative. CDR3 DNA: TGCGCCAGCAGCCAAACTTTGGCGGGCGAGCAGTACTTC. Amino acids: CASSQTLAGEQYF.